Listed below are T cell receptor beta chains from one sample, sequenced in a study of T cell responses to AZD1222 COVID-19 vaccine. Repertoires were generated with immunoSEQ multiplex PCR, while TCRdb's copy carries only in-frame clones and drops some. The sample includes approximately 140,000 clones, about 93% of them seen just once. The sequencing used peripheral blood, collected on day 0 of AZD1222 vaccination. The receptors were gathered from an adult in good health. Each CDR3 is given with its conserved first and last residue. Each record gives: clone size, J gene, D gene, V gene, CDR3 DNA, CDR3 protein. D genes are given only for firm matches. Expanded clones are given a class, and other clones once, few, many or no size at all.

few	TRBJ2-7	NA	TRBV10-1	TGCGCCAGCAGCGACCCGTGGGGGGCCCCGTCCTACGAGCAGTACTTC	CASSDPWGAPSYEQYF
NA	TRBJ2-1	TRBD2	TRBV7-2	TGTGCCAGCAGCACCGGTGGGAGCGGGGTCCCCTACAATGAGCAGTTCTTC	CASSTGGSGVPYNEQFF
NA	TRBJ2-2	NA	TRBV18	TGTGCCAGCTCACCAGATGGAAACACCGGGGAGCTGTTTTTT	CASSPDGNTGELFF
once	TRBJ2-1	TRBD1	TRBV24-1	TGTGCCACCAGTGATTCCCTGGACAGGGCGAATGAGCAGTTCTTC	CATSDSLDRANEQFF
once	TRBJ1-1	NA	TRBV6-1	TGTGCCAGCACCTTGAACACTGAAGCTTTCTTT	CASTLNTEAFF
once	TRBJ2-3	NA	TRBV14	TGTGCCAGCGGAACGCAGGGGTCAGATACGCAGTATTTT	CASGTQGSDTQYF
NA	TRBJ2-2	NA	TRBV9	TGTGCCAGCAGCGTAGCCCCAGCACGGGAGCTGTTTTTT	CASSVAPARELFF
NA	TRBJ2-2	TRBD2	TRBV6-6	TGTGCCAGCAGCCGAGGGACTAGCGGGATAGCGACCGGGGAGCTGTTTTTT	CASSRGTSGIATGELFF
NA	TRBJ2-5	TRBD2	TRBV3-1/TRBV3-2	TGTGCCAGCAGCCAGTTTGGGCTAGCGGGGCGGGAGACCCAGTACTTC	CASSQFGLAGRETQYF
NA	TRBJ2-7	TRBD2	TRBV27	TGTGCCAGCAGTTTTAGCGGGACAAACGAGCAGTACTTC	CASSFSGTNEQYF